This T cell receptor (beta chain) emerged from a study of OX40 agonist ivuxolimab in advanced cancers. Per germline, CDR1 MRHNA and CDR2 SNTAGT. Trimming took 4 bases from V and 0 from J, leaving 10 bases between them. The CDR3 is 15 amino acids. Autoimmune disease history or systemic immunosuppression led to patient exclusion. Remarks on this clone: Its antigen is still unknown.

Regarding the study as a whole: Both blood CD4+ and CD8+ T cells showed clonal growth by week 6 at 0.1 to 3.0 mg/kg.

Method: immunoSEQ multiplex PCR; TCRdb's copy keeps in-frame clones and lacks some. The sample carries around 68,000 clones, 70% to 90% recorded once. V and J are TRBV6-4 and TRBJ2-1; D is undetermined. This receptor was identified in an adult with an advanced solid tumor such as melanoma, head and neck, liver or kidney cancer. Sample: CD4+ or CD8+ T cells sorted from blood, taken in a trial of the OX40 agonist ivuxolimab. CDR3 protein: CASSAGSSSYNEQFF. The DNA of the CDR3 is TGTGCCAGCAGTGCCGGCTCGAGCTCCTACAATGAGCAGTTCTTC.